One sample yielded the 4 T cell receptor beta chains listed below, sequenced in a study of blood T cell repertoires in COVID-19. Some clones are missing from TCRdb's copy, which holds only in-frame ones; the method was immunoSEQ multiplex PCR. The sample records about 150,000 clones, 80% to 90% being singletons. Sequencing was performed on peripheral blood. The receptor source for this set is a man between 50 and 59 years old with active COVID-19.

The chain uses TRBV19 and TRBJ2-6; 11 bases align to TRBD1. The CDR3 sequence is 18 residues long. Germline trimming cut 7 bases from V and 1 base from J; bases unmatched to any gene: 9. Germline V lookup: CDR1 LNHDA, CDR2 SQIVND (reference sequence). The CDR3: CASKARTGGNSGANVLTF. CDR3 nucleotide sequence: TGTGCCAGTAAAGCTCGGACAGGGGGCAATTCTGGGGCCAACGTCCTGACTTTC.

The J gene is TRBJ2-5, the V gene TRBV5-1; D possibly corresponds to TRBD2 (5 bases). The ends were cut back, 5 bases at V and 4 bases at J, with 15 bases in the middle. Germline assignment: CDR1 SGHRS and CDR2 YFSETQ. The CDR3 covers 14 residues. The CDR3 nucleotides are TGCGCCAGCAGGGAAGGAGGTCTGGCAGAGACCCAGTACTTC. It is translated as CASREGGLAETQYF.

The rearrangement joins TRBV3-1 (or the pseudogene TRBV3-2) to TRBJ1-5; TRBD1 is a possible D gene (5 bases). V shed 4 bases and J shed 3 bases, with 13 bases lying between them. CDR1 and CDR2 (germline): LGHDT, YNNKEL (reference sequence). This CDR3 is built from 15 residues. CDR3 protein: CASSRDSQNNQPQHF. The DNA for the CDR3 is TGTGCCAGCAGCCGAGACAGTCAAAACAATCAGCCCCAGCATTTT.

This clone was observed a few times. J is TRBJ1-2 and V is TRBV2, with 9 positions matching TRBD1. The CDR3 consists of 14 residues. Per germline, CDR1 SNHLY and CDR2 FYNNEI. Trimming took 5 bases from V and 1 from J; bases not matched to a gene: 2. The CDR3 region has the DNA TGTGCCAGCAGTCGGGACAGGGTTAACTATGGCTACACCTTC. Protein sequence: CASSRDRVNYGYTF.